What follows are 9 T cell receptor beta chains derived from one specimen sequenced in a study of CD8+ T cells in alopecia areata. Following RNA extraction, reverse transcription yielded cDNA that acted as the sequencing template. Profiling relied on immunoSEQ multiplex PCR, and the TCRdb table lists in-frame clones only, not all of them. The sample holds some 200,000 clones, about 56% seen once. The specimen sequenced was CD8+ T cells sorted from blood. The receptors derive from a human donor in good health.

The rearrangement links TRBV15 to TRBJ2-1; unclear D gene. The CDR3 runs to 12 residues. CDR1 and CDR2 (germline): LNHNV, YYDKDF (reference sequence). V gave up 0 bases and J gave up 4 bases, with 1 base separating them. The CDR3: CATSRDYNEQFF. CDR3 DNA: TGTGCCACCAGCAGAGATTACAATGAGCAGTTCTTC. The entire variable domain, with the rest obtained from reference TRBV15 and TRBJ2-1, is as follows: DAMVIQNPRYQVTQFGKPVTLSCSQTLNHNVMYWYQQKSSQAPKLLFHYYDKDFNNEADTPDNFQSRRPNTSFCFLDIRSPGLGDTAMYLCATSRDYNEQFFGPGTRLTVL.

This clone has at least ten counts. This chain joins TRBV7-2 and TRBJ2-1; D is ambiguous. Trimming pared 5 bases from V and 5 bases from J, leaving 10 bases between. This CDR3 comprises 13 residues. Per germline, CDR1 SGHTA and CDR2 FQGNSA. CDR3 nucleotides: TGTGCCAGCAGCCAAGAACTGCACAATGAGCAGTTCTTC. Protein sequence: CASSQELHNEQFF. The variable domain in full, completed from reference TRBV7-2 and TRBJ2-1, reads GAGVSQSPSNKVTEKGKDVELRCDPISGHTALYWYRQSLGQGLEFLIYFQGNSAPDKSGLPSDRFSAERTGGSVSTLTIQRTQQEDSAVYLCASSQELHNEQFFGPGTRLTVL.

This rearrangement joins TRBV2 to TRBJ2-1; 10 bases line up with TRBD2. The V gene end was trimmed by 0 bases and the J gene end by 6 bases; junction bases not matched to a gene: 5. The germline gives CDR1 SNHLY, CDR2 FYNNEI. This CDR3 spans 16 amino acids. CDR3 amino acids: CASSEARTSGANEQFF. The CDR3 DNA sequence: TGTGCCAGCAGTGAAGCGAGGACTAGCGGAGCCAATGAGCAGTTCTTC.

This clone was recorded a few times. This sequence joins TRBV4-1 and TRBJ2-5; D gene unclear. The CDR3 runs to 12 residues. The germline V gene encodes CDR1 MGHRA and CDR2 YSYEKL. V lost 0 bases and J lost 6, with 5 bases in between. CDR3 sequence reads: CASSQDRKTQYF. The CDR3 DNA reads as TGCGCCAGCAGCCAAGATAGGAAGACCCAGTACTTC.

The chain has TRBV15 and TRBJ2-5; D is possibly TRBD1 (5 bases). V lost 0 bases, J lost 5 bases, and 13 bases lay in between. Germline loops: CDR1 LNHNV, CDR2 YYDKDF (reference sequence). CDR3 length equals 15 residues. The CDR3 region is CATSRDLGGAETQYF. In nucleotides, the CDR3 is TGTGCCACCAGCAGAGATCTCGGTGGGGCGGAGACCCAGTACTTC.

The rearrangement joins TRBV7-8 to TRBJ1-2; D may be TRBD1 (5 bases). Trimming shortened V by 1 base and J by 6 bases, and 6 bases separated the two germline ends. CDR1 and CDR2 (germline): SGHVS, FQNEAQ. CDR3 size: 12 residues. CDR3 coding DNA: TGTGCCAGCAGCTTAGTGGGGGATGGCTACACCTTC. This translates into CASSLVGDGYTF.

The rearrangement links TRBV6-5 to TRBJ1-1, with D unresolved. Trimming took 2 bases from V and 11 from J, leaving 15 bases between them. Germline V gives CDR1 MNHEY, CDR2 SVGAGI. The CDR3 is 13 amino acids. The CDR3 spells CASSYDERQIAFF. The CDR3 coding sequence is TGTGCCAGCAGTTACGATGAGAGACAAATCGCTTTCTTT.

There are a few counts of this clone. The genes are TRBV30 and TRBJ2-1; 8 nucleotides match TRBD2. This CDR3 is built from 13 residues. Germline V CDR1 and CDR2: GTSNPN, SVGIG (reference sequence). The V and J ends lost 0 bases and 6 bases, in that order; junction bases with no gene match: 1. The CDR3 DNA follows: TGTGCCTGGAGTGTAAGCGGGGGCAATGAGCAGTTCTTC. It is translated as CAWSVSGGNEQFF.

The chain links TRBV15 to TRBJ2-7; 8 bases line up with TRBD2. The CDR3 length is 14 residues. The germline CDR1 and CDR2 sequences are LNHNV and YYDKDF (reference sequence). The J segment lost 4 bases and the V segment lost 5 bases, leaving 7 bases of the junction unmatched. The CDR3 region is CATSHREGGYEQYF. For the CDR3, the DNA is TGTGCCACCAGCCATCGGGAGGGCGGTTACGAGCAGTACTTC.